This T cell receptor (beta chain) was captured in a study of shared clonotypes between healthy human individuals. For this clone: What it binds is not known.

Germline loops: CDR1 GTSNPN, CDR2 SVGIG (reference sequence). This CDR3 contains 18 residues. V shed 3 bases and J 0 bases; nucleotides not matched to a gene: 12. The naive CD8 subset, CD45RO-negative cells positively selected for CCR7, excluded terminally differentiated effector memory CD45RA+ cells. Whole-study results and caveats: What limited the represented genetic and exposure-history diversity was the small number of donors. Clonotypes which were not shared had lower generation probabilities than clonotypes that all four donors shared. Approximately 4.9% of naive CD4 clonotypes were shared across a few donors.

This table comes from immunoSEQ multiplex PCR, and its TCRdb copy is limited to in-frame clones, with some not included. The sample includes about 680,000 clones, approximately 90% seen only once; the top ten take approximately 24%. This sequence was found in a young man in good health. The genes are TRBV30 and TRBJ2-1; 9 bases are a match to TRBD1. Input material: naive CD8+ T cells sorted from blood. CDR3 in amino acids: CAWREKQGALNSYNEQFF. CDR3 sequence (DNA): TGTGCCTGGAGGGAAAAACAGGGGGCTCTAAACTCCTACAATGAGCAGTTCTTC.